The next 16 T cell receptor beta chains were all read from a single sample in a study of blood T cells in healthy people across ages. Sample-barcoded 5' priming and a J-beta primer mix drove a second PCR of roughly 7 to 11 cycles. TCRdb re-analysed the 5' RACE reads in MiXCR, keeping a single row per CDR3 protein. The sample shows about 770,000 distinct CDR3 sequences, roughly 44% of them seen only once. The specimen sequenced was blood. The receptor set was obtained from a man aged 60 to 75 in good health.

The CDR3 DNA reads as TGCAGTGCTAGAGATTGGACGGGACAGGGCCATCAAGAGACCCAGTACTTC. Translation: CSARDWTGQGHQETQYF. This rearrangement joins TRBV20-1 to TRBJ2-5; 9 nucleotides match TRBD1. Losses at the gene ends were 0 bases for V and 2 bases for J; bases not matched to a gene: 10. The CDR3 is made up of 17 amino acids. Germline lookup yields CDR1 DFQATT and CDR2 SNEGSKA (reference sequence).

The V call is TRBV7-9, the J call TRBJ2-5; D is uncertain. V shed 5 bases and J shed 5 bases, with 12 bases lying between them. The CDR3 contains 13 residues. The germline V gene has CDR1 SEHNR and CDR2 FQNEAQ (reference sequence). The CDR3 sequence: CASSPTYGETQYF. The CDR3 DNA sequence: TGTGCCAGCAGCCCAACCTACGGGGAGACCCAGTACTTC.

The V gene is TRBV6-5, the J gene TRBJ2-3; 10 bases agree with TRBD2. CDR3 size: 13 residues. J was trimmed by 6 bases and V by 6 bases; bases with no gene match: 3. CDR1 and CDR2 from the germline V gene are MNHEY and SVGAGI. This CDR3 reads CASRQAGGDTQYF. DNA of the CDR3: TGTGCCAGCAGACAAGCGGGGGGGGATACGCAGTATTTT.

The chain joins TRBV5-1 to TRBJ1-1; possibly TRBD1 for D (6 bases). V was cut by 4 bases and J by 4 bases, with 11 bases left in between. Germline-derived CDR1 and CDR2 are SGHRS and YFSETQ. The CDR3 has 13 amino acids. CDR3 region: CASSTTGLTEAFF. The CDR3 DNA reads as TGCGCCAGCAGCACTACAGGGCTCACTGAAGCTTTCTTT.

The rearrangement joins TRBV29-1 to TRBJ2-5; D gene uncertain. Near its end, the DNA agrees better with TRBJ2-7, so the J call may be wrong. Germline lookup yields CDR1 SQVTM and CDR2 ANQGSEA. The CDR3 length is 13 residues. The CDR3 DNA sequence: TGCAGCGTTGACGTTGGTGGGCAAAGCGAGCAGTACTTC. Translating it yields CSVDVGGQSEQYF.

This clonotype showed up just a few times. The gene calls are TRBV20-1 and TRBJ2-3; no definite D call. Germline V CDR1 and CDR2: DFQATT, SNEGSKA (reference sequence). V lost 4 bases and J 0 bases, leaving 20 bases between the germline ends. This CDR3 has 17 residues. In DNA form, the CDR3 reads TGCAGTGCTACGTCCTACGGCGACCCATCTAGCACAGATACGCAGTATTTT. Its translation is CSATSYGDPSSTDTQYF.

This clonotype was picked up a small number of times. The chain employs TRBV10-3 and TRBJ1-4; tentatively, D is TRBD1 (5 bases). V shed 4 bases and J shed 6 bases, with 9 bases lying between them. This CDR3 has 13 amino acids. CDR1 ENHRY and CDR2 SYGVKD come from the germline V gene. CDR3 amino acids: CAISGQLDEKLFF. As DNA, the CDR3 is TGTGCCATCAGTGGACAGCTCGATGAAAAACTGTTTTTT.

The chain has TRBV28 and TRBJ2-7; D is possibly TRBD2 (6 bases). Trimming pared 3 bases from V and 4 bases from J, leaving 19 bases between. This CDR3 has 16 amino acids. Germline V gene data show CDR1 as MDHEN and CDR2 as SYDVKM. The CDR3, as DNA: TGTGCCAGCAGTTTTGGAGGGAGAGTTCGGCGATACGAGCAGTACTTC. It yields the protein CASSFGGRVRRYEQYF.

This clonotype was counted between two and nine times. The V gene is TRBV7-2, the J gene TRBJ1-4; tentative D call: TRBD1 (6 bases). The V end lost 8 bases, the J end lost 5 bases, and 15 bases lay between the germline ends. The CDR3 covers 14 residues. Germline CDR1 reads SGHTA; CDR2 reads FQGNSA. CDR3 nucleotides: TGTGCCAGCGCCCCCGGGACACTAAATGAAAAACTGTTTTTT. It translates to CASAPGTLNEKLFF.

This clonotype was counted a few times. The rearrangement uses TRBV4-1 and TRBJ2-5, with D perhaps TRBD1 or TRBD2 (5 bases each). The V end lost 2 bases, the J end lost 7 bases, and 17 bases lay between the germline ends. This CDR3 comprises 15 residues. Germline CDR1 MGHRA, CDR2 YSYEKL. The CDR3 DNA sequence: TGCGCCAGCAGCCAATCCTACGGGACCCCAGCGACCCAGTACTTC. It encodes CASSQSYGTPATQYF.

The chain combines TRBV4-2 with TRBJ2-1; unclear D gene. This CDR3 has 16 amino acids. Deletions cut 2 bases from V and 2 bases from J, with 13 bases between. Germline lookup yields CDR1 LGHNA and CDR2 YNFKEQ. The chain's CDR3 is CASSQSPSDAYNEQFF. The CDR3 DNA reads TGTGCCAGCAGCCAAAGTCCCAGTGATGCCTACAATGAGCAGTTCTTC.

The rearrangement uses TRBV7-2 and TRBJ2-5; D is unclear. CDR3 size: 13 residues. From germline, CDR1 is SGHTA and CDR2 FQGNSA. V lost 5 bases to trimming and J lost 5 bases, with 12 bases between them. The CDR3 region is CASSPSLGETQYF. The CDR3 nucleotides read TGTGCCAGCAGCCCAAGCTTAGGGGAGACCCAGTACTTC.

V is TRBV6-1 and J is TRBJ2-3; 11 nucleotides agree with TRBD1. Losses at the gene ends were 10 bases for V and 6 bases for J; bases not matched to a gene: 18. CDR1 and CDR2 (germline): MNHNS, SASEGT. The CDR3 consists of 17 residues. The CDR3 region is CATAGTGGSIASDTQYF. The DNA for the CDR3 is TGTGCCACTGCCGGGACAGGGGGTTCGATCGCATCGGATACGCAGTATTTT.

This chain connects TRBV7-2 to TRBJ1-4, with 7 bases identical to TRBD1. Germline assignment: CDR1 SGHTA and CDR2 FQGNSA. CDR3 size: 14 residues. Trimming cost V 7 bases and J 7 bases; bases outside gene matches: 9. DNA of the CDR3: TGTGCCAGCACCCCAACCAACAGGGGTGAAAAACTGTTTTTT. Protein product: CASTPTNRGEKLFF.

As regards this clonotype: Its ends do not fully match the called genes, so a read error is possible. The chain combines TRBV4-3 with TRBJ1-1; D gene uncertain. Germline-derived CDR1 and CDR2 are LGHNA and YSLEER. The CDR3 sequence is 15 residues long. The CDR3 DNA reads TGCGCCAGCAGCCAAGAATCACGGCTGAACACCGAAGCTTTCTTT. Translation gives CASSQESRLNTEAFF.

The chain carries TRBV9 and TRBJ1-1, with D possibly being TRBD1 (5 bases). Per the germline V gene, CDR1 is SGDLS and CDR2 is YYNGEE. CDR3 length: 13 residues. V was trimmed by 1 base and J by 5 bases, leaving 9 bases between them. The CDR3 nucleotides are TGTGCCAGCAGCGTACAGGGTAAGACTGAAGCTTTCTTT. Its translation is CASSVQGKTEAFF.